This T cell receptor beta chain was obtained from a study of tumour-infiltrating T cells in Burkitt lymphoma. Study-wide context: Productive clonality predicted overall and progression-free survival.

Trimming cost V 2 bases and J 1 base, with 5 bases left between them. Germline assignment: CDR1 GTSNPN and CDR2 SVGIG (reference sequence). This CDR3 has 12 amino acids. TCRdb's copy holds only in-frame clones and misses some; the assay was immunoSEQ multiplex PCR. The table includes 14,000 or so clones, approximately 29% detected once. This clone was picked up a small number of times. The chain carries TRBV30 and TRBJ1-1; D ambiguous. Sequenced: tumor tissue. The source is a human donor with diffuse large B-cell lymphoma. The CDR3 DNA sequence: TGTGCCTGGAGTTACAGGAACACTGAAGCTTTCTTT. This sequence encodes CAWSYRNTEAFF.